This T cell receptor beta chain was identified during a study of shared clonotypes between healthy human individuals. An even split of each subset's genomic DNA across several immunoSEQ plates was performed. Here immunoSEQ multiplex PCR was the method, and the copy in TCRdb shows in-frame clones only, minus some. This sample carries some 580,000 clones, roughly 98% of them seen once, and the ten largest clones take around 0.3%. Germline values: CDR1 SGHAT, CDR2 FQNNGV. V lost 5 bases to trimming and J lost 4 bases; unmatched junction nucleotides: 12. The CDR3 spans 17 residues. Positively selected for CCR7, the CD45RO-negative cells used as naive CD8 cells excluded terminally differentiated effector memory CD45RA+ cells.

This chain connects TRBV11-2 to TRBJ2-3; 10 nucleotides line up with TRBD2. Input material: naive CD8+ T cells sorted from blood. The sequence came from a man aged 25 to 40 in good health. The CDR3 DNA follows: TGTGCCAGCAGCCCCCGAGGTTCTAGCGGGAGAGCAGATACGCAGTATTTT. It codes for CASSPRGSSGRADTQYF.